These T cell receptor beta chains were read from a single sample in a study of T cells in localized non-small cell lung cancer. The assay was immunoSEQ multiplex PCR, and TCRdb's table has in-frame clones only and misses some. The table records about 1,400 clones, less than 25% of them present only once. This material consisted of lung tumor tissue, taken before any cancer treatment. The receptors stem from a female donor aged 60 or older with stage II squamous cell lung carcinoma. Both conserved end residues are part of each CDR3. D genes are given only for firm matches. Not all rows give a size; the values are once, few, many and, for expanded clones, a class.

v_call	j_call	d_call	clone_size	cdr3_nt	cdr3_aa
TRBV1	TRBJ2-7	NA	NA	TGCGCCAGCAGCCAACCCGACAGGGAGAACTACGAGCAGTACTTC	CASSQPDRENYEQYF
TRBV9	TRBJ2-7	TRBD1	few	TGTGCCAGCAGCGTAGGGACAGGGGCCTACGAGCAGTACTTC	CASSVGTGAYEQYF
TRBV11-3	TRBJ2-1	TRBD2	medium-sized	TGTGCCAGCAGCCTCATTGTTAGCGGGGGTTGGAATGAGCAGTTCTTC	CASSLIVSGGWNEQFF
TRBV5-1	TRBJ1-1	TRBD1	NA	TGCGCCAGCAGCTCGGGACAGGGTAACACTGAAGCTTTCTTT	CASSSGQGNTEAFF
TRBV12-5	TRBJ1-1	NA	few	TGTGCTAGTGGACCCGAAAAACCAGGGGCTTTCTTT	CASGPEKPGAFF
TRBV28	TRBJ2-2	TRBD1	NA	TGTGCCAGCAAGACAGGGGGAGCGAACACCGGGGAGCTGTTTTTT	CASKTGGANTGELFF
TRBV15	TRBJ2-5	NA	NA	TGTGCCACCAGCAGAGATAGGTCACGTCGGGAGACCCAGTACTTC	CATSRDRSRRETQYF
TRBV9	TRBJ1-3	TRBD1	NA	TGTGCCAGCAGCGTAGGGCGGGACAGGGATTACTCTGGAAACACCATATATTTT	CASSVGRDRDYSGNTIYF
TRBV1	TRBJ2-5	NA	few	TGCGCCAGCAGCCAAGATCGGGGGACCCAGTACTTC	CASSQDRGTQYF
TRBV25-1	TRBJ1-4	TRBD1	NA	TGTGCCAGCAGTGAGACAGGGGAAGGAGAGGAAAAACTGTTTTTT	CASSETGEGEEKLFF
TRBV11-3	TRBJ1-4	NA	medium-sized	TGTGCCAGCAGCCTAGGCGGGGGGTACGAAAAACTGTTTTTT	CASSLGGGYEKLFF
TRBV28	TRBJ1-5	NA	NA	TGTGCCAGCAGGACTACAGGCGCCCTTCAGCCCCAGCATTTT	CASRTTGALQPQHF
TRBV4-1	TRBJ1-1	NA	few	TGCGCCAGCAGCCAAGAAGACATTGGCACAGGGGCTTTCTTT	CASSQEDIGTGAFF
TRBV11-3	TRBJ2-2	TRBD1	few	TGTGCCAGCAGCTTCTCCGAAAGGACAGGGGGCACCGGGGAGCTGTTTTTT	CASSFSERTGGTGELFF
TRBV11-3	TRBJ1-1	NA	medium-sized	TGTGCCAGCAGCTTAAGCTCCGTCGGGGCTGAAGCTTTCTTT	CASSLSSVGAEAFF
TRBV11-3	TRBJ2-3	TRBD2	few	TGTGCCAGCAGCTTAGGGACTAGCGGGGGCACCGATACGCAGTATTTT	CASSLGTSGGTDTQYF
TRBV14	TRBJ2-6	NA	NA	TGTGCCAGCAGCTTGAGAACCGGGGCCAACGTCCTGACTTTC	CASSLRTGANVLTF
TRBV10-3	TRBJ2-5	TRBD1	medium-sized	TGTGCCATCAGTGAGAAACAGGGGAGAGAGACCCAGTACTTC	CAISEKQGRETQYF
TRBV6-8	TRBJ1-1	TRBD1	medium-sized	TGTGCCAGCAGTCAAAACAGGGGGGGGACTGAAGCTTTCTTT	CASSQNRGGTEAFF
TRBV6-8	TRBJ1-5	NA	NA	TGTGCCAGCAGTTCATTTTCAGGAGACAATCAGCCCCAGCATTTT	CASSSFSGDNQPQHF
TRBV4-1	TRBJ2-3	NA	NA	TGCGCCAGCAGCAGGGCGTTAGGAGATACGCAGTATTTT	CASSRALGDTQYF
TRBV7-1	TRBJ2-7	TRBD2	few	TGTGCCAGCAGCTTAGTAGACAACGGGAGGATTGACGAGCAGTACTTC	CASSLVDNGRIDEQYF
TRBV9	TRBJ2-5	NA	few	TGTGCCAGCAGTATTAAAAGGGATGAGACCCAGTACTTC	CASSIKRDETQYF
TRBV6-8	TRBJ1-4	NA	medium-sized	TGTGCCAGCAGTCAAGGGGGGCTGGGTACTAATGAAAAACTGTTTTTT	CASSQGGLGTNEKLFF
TRBV11-3	TRBJ1-1	NA	medium-sized	TGTGCCAGCAGCTTAACAGCTATGAACACTGAAGCTTTCTTT	CASSLTAMNTEAFF
TRBV11-3	TRBJ2-3	NA	NA	TGTGCCAGCAGCCCCGGGACCCACACAGATACGCAGTATTTT	CASSPGTHTDTQYF
TRBV11-3	TRBJ2-5	TRBD2	medium-sized	TGTGCCAGCAGCTTAATTCTAGCGGGGGGTAGAGAGACCCAGTACTTC	CASSLILAGGRETQYF
TRBV9	TRBJ2-5	TRBD2	few	TGTGCCAGCAGCGCTCCTTCGGGGGGAGAGACCCAGTACTTC	CASSAPSGGETQYF
TRBV11-3	TRBJ1-2	NA	medium-sized	TGTGCCAGCAGCTTGGCCGGGGGGGGCTATGGCTACACCTTC	CASSLAGGGYGYTF
TRBV6-8	TRBJ2-1	TRBD2	NA	TGTGCCAGCAGTGACTACGCGGGGGAAAGTGATGAGCAGTTCTTC	CASSDYAGESDEQFF
TRBV9	TRBJ2-1	NA	NA	TGTGCCAGCCGGCTGGCGGGATACAATGAGCAGTTCTTC	CASRLAGYNEQFF
TRBV19	TRBJ1-1	NA	large	TGTGCCAGTATAGGGGGGGGGCTCACTGAAGCTTTCTTT	CASIGGGLTEAFF
TRBV6-8	TRBJ2-1	NA	NA	TGTGCCAGCAGTTTCGGCAGAGCCAGTGGTGTTGAGCAGTTCTTC	CASSFGRASGVEQFF
TRBV6-8	TRBJ1-2	NA	large	TGTGCCATCAGTGTTCGGACCTCGGATGGCTACACCTTC	CAISVRTSDGYTF
TRBV28	TRBJ2-5	TRBD1	NA	TGTGCCAGCAGTTTGGCAGGGGGCCAAGAGACCCAGTACTTC	CASSLAGGQETQYF
TRBV11-3	TRBJ1-5	TRBD1	NA	TGTGCCAGCAGCTTGCGACAGGGCGCCTTGGGCCAGCATTTT	CASSLRQGALGQHF
TRBV18	TRBJ2-2	TRBD1	few	TGTGCCAGCTCACTATCGGGACAGGGGAACACCGGGGAGCTGTTTTTT	CASSLSGQGNTGELFF
TRBV11-3	TRBJ1-5	NA	few	TGTGCCAGCAGCTTAGGGGACATATATCAGCCCCAGCATTTT	CASSLGDIYQPQHF
TRBV11-3	TRBJ2-1	TRBD2	NA	TGTGCCAGCAGCTTGGGGACTAGTGGTTGGAATGAGCAGTTCTTC	CASSLGTSGWNEQFF
TRBV6-8	TRBJ1-5	NA	NA	TGTGCCAGCAGTTACTCGAGGGGTCAGCCCCAGCATTTT	CASSYSRGQPQHF